Presented here are 22 T cell receptor beta chains from one specimen sequenced in a study of early T cells in non-severe SARS-CoV-2 infection. TCRdb redid the calling of the 5' RACE reads with MiXCR, one entry per CDR3 protein. The sample consists of about 110,000 distinct CDR3 sequences, over 8.5% of them appearing once. Sequencing input: whole blood. The origin of the receptors is an adult who was a healthcare worker with PCR-confirmed SARS-CoV-2 infection or an uninfected control (not recorded which).

V gene TRBV30 combines with J gene TRBJ2-1; the match to TRBD2 covers 14 bases. The junction had 12 bases not matched to a gene; V was cut back by 4 bases and J by 16 bases. Germline V gene lookup returns CDR1 GTSNPN and CDR2 SVGIG (reference sequence). The CDR3 is 14 residues long. As DNA, the CDR3 is TGTGCCTGGACCTCGATAACCGGGACTAGCGGGAGTTTCTTC. It encodes CAWTSITGTSGSFF.

This clonotype showed up many times. One junction end does not reproduce the germline sequence, and a read error may be involved. This chain links TRBV6-2 or TRBV6-3 with TRBJ1-5; TRBD1 aligns across 7 bases. Germline values: CDR1 MNHEY, CDR2 SVGEGT. The CDR3 is 13 residues long. CDR3 sequence (DNA): TGTGCCAGCAATTACAGGGGACGCCAGCCCCAGCATTTT. This sequence encodes CASNYRGRQPQHF.

This clonotype was observed many times. CDR3 DNA: TGTGCCAGCAGCTTCTGGGACAATGAGCAGTTCTTC. Its translation: CASSFWDNEQFF. The J gene is TRBJ2-1, the V gene TRBV7-2; the D is unclear. The CDR3 spans 12 residues. V lost 3 bases and J 5 bases, leaving 5 bases between the germline ends. Germline CDR1 reads SGHTA; CDR2 reads FQGNSA.

This clonotype has ten or more counts. The V call is TRBV30, the J call TRBJ2-1; D gene unclear. Trimming stripped 2 bases from V and 7 bases from J, with 9 bases between. The germline CDR1 and CDR2 sequences are GTSNPN and SVGIG (reference sequence). The CDR3 is 12 residues long. CDR3 bases: TGTGCCTGGAGTTTTGAGGCGAATGAGCAGTTCTTC. Translating it yields CAWSFEANEQFF.

The J gene is TRBJ2-7, the V gene TRBV6-1; D not certain. Trimming stripped 2 bases from V and 2 bases from J, with 13 bases between. The CDR3 covers 15 residues. Germline CDR1 and CDR2: MNHNS and SASEGT. CDR3 nucleotide sequence: TGTGCCAGCAGTGAAATCTTGGACGGCGCCTACGAGCAGTACTTC. The encoded protein is CASSEILDGAYEQYF.

This clonotype was seen once. The chain couples TRBV28 to TRBJ2-5; maybe TRBD2 (5 bases). Trimming took off 8 bases at V and 3 bases at J, with 7 bases between the two ends. The CDR3 is 11 amino acids. The germline CDR1 and CDR2 sequences are MDHEN and SYDVKM. The CDR3 nucleotides read TGTGCCAGCCGGGGTAAAGAGACCCAGTACTTC. Amino acid sequence: CASRGKETQYF.

V and J are TRBV6-1 and TRBJ2-1; 9 bases fit TRBD2. V lost 4 bases, J lost 10 bases, and 11 bases stayed unmatched. Germline-derived CDR1 and CDR2 are MNHNS and SASEGT. CDR3 length equals 15 residues. Here the CDR3 DNA reads TGTGCCAGCAGTGGTAGCGGGAGATATCCTATGGAGCAGTTCTTC. Translation: CASSGSGRYPMEQFF.

This clonotype was counted ten times or more. The chain is built from TRBV7-9 and TRBJ2-6; a possible D gene is TRBD2 (5 bases). The V and J ends lost 3 bases and 0 bases respectively, with 6 bases between them. The V gene's germline CDR1 is SEHNR and CDR2 FQNEAQ (reference sequence). CDR3 size: 15 residues. The CDR3 sequence is CASSFGSSGANVLTF. CDR3 DNA: TGTGCCAGCAGCTTTGGGAGCTCTGGGGCCAACGTCCTGACTTTC.

This clonotype appeared many times. The chain couples TRBV18 to TRBJ2-5; possible D gene TRBD2, 6 bases. With 8 bases removed from V and 4 bases from J, the gap between germline ends came to 11 bases. The CDR3 length is 12 residues. Germline V gene data show CDR1 as KGHSH and CDR2 as LQKENI. CDR3 sequence reads: CASSPGGETQYF. The CDR3 DNA reads as TGTGCCAGCAGCCCCGGGGGAGAGACCCAGTACTTC.

This clonotype was observed at least ten times. At one boundary the junction diverges from the germline segment, which might be a read error. V and J are TRBV5-1 and TRBJ2-7, with a tentative D call TRBD2 (6 bases). The CDR3 consists of 13 residues. From germline, CDR1 is SGHRS and CDR2 YFSETQ. The CDR3 loop is CASSPGAVVAPHF. The CDR3 nucleotides read TGCGCCAGCAGCCCGGGAGCGGTGGTTGCACCCCACTTC.

This clonotype was detected many times. The rearrangement uses TRBV20-1 and TRBJ2-7, with 7 bases lining up with TRBD2. J lost 2 bases, V lost 4 bases, and 11 bases had no gene match. Looked up from germline, CDR1 is DFQATT and CDR2 is SNEGSKA (reference sequence). The CDR3 is made up of 15 amino acids. CDR3 protein: CSATLSQRETYEQYF. The CDR3 DNA reads TGCAGTGCTACCCTAAGCCAGCGGGAAACCTACGAGCAGTACTTC.

This clonotype has a count of ten or more. The chain combines TRBV28 with TRBJ1-5; D not resolved. The V and J ends lost 7 bases and 12 bases respectively, with 25 bases between them. The CDR3 length is 15 residues. Germline V gene sequence: CDR1 MDHEN, CDR2 SYDVKM. CDR3 DNA sequence: TGTGCCAGCACCTTTACACGTTTCTGGTCGTTTGGCCAGCATTTT. Encoded protein: CASTFTRFWSFGQHF.

The chain is built from TRBV18 and TRBJ2-5; the D is unclear. Germline-derived CDR1 and CDR2 are KGHSH and LQKENI. CDR3 length equals 13 residues. Trimming took 6 bases from V and 2 from J, leaving 10 bases between them. The CDR3 DNA reads TGTGCCAGCTCCTCATCCCAACAAGAGACCCAGTACTTC. Protein: CASSSSQQETQYF.

The chain links TRBV11-2 to TRBJ2-5, with TRBD1 as a possible D gene (5 bases). Between the trimmed V and J ends, which lost 0 bases and 5 bases, there was a span of 16 bases. The V gene's germline CDR1 is SGHAT and CDR2 FQNNGV. The CDR3 is 16 amino acids. The CDR3 sequence: CASSLDLIGAGETQYF. In DNA, the CDR3 is TGTGCCAGCAGCTTAGATCTAATAGGGGCAGGGGAGACCCAGTACTTC.

The chain couples TRBV6-5 to TRBJ2-2, with TRBD1 identical over 9 bases. This CDR3 contains 17 residues. The V and J ends lost 2 bases and 5 bases, in that order; junction bases with no gene match: 9. Germline loops: CDR1 MNHEY, CDR2 SVGAGI. CDR3 sequence reads: CASSYAGGQGGTGELFF. In DNA form, the CDR3 reads TGTGCCAGCAGTTACGCCGGGGGACAGGGTGGAACCGGGGAGCTGTTTTTT.

This clonotype appeared a few times. This chain links TRBV15 with TRBJ1-1; D unresolved. With 0 bases removed from V and 3 bases from J, the gap between germline ends came to 8 bases. The CDR3 runs to 14 residues. CDR1 LNHNV and CDR2 YYDKDF come from the germline V gene (reference sequence). The CDR3 sequence: CATSRERVYTEAFF. CDR3 sequence (DNA): TGTGCCACCAGCAGAGAAAGAGTTTACACTGAAGCTTTCTTT.

This clonotype has just one count. Possible read error: a much larger clone is one base away. The chain uses TRBV10-3 and TRBJ2-1; 7 bases are a match to TRBD2. CDR1 is ENHRY and CDR2 is SYGVKD in the germline V gene. V lost 3 bases to trimming and J lost 7 bases; unmatched junction nucleotides: 12. The CDR3 extends over 16 amino acids. CDR3 sequence: CAISDLGGRAGNEQFF. In DNA, the CDR3 is TGTGCCATCAGTGACCTCGGGGGGAGGGCCGGTAATGAGCAGTTCTTC.

A few counts support this clonotype. The gene calls are TRBV6-2 or TRBV6-3 and TRBJ2-7; D is possibly TRBD2 (6 bases). CDR1 MNHEY and CDR2 SVGEGT come from the germline V gene. The CDR3 is made up of 14 amino acids. V was clipped by 6 bases and J by 0 bases, with 12 bases between them. The CDR3 nucleotides are TGTGCCAGCAGGAGACTAGGAAGCTCCTACGAGCAGTACTTC. Amino acids: CASRRLGSSYEQYF.

This clonotype was detected a few times. This chain connects TRBV12-3 or TRBV12-4 to TRBJ1-1, with D maybe TRBD1 (6 bases). CDR3 length: 11 amino acids. Trimming took 4 bases from V and 11 from J, leaving 11 bases between them. This chain's CDR3 is CASSSPGAAFF. The CDR3 nucleotides read TGTGCCAGCAGTTCCCCAGGGGCGGCTTTCTTT.

There are many counts of this clonotype. The CDR3 coding sequence is TGCAGTGCTAGATACACGAACACTGAAGCTTTCTTT. Translation gives CSARYTNTEAFF. This rearrangement joins TRBV20-1 to TRBJ1-1; D unresolved. CDR3 length equals 12 residues. V was trimmed by 2 bases and J by 1 base, leaving 5 bases between them. Germline V gene lookup returns CDR1 DFQATT and CDR2 SNEGSKA (reference sequence).

This clonotype has only a few counts. The chain combines TRBV11-2 with TRBJ2-1, with 7 bases lining up with TRBD1. The CDR3 is 14 amino acids. V trimming: 2 bases; J trimming: 5 bases; junction bases outside the gene matches: 3. The germline gives CDR1 SGHAT, CDR2 FQNNGV. CDR3 sequence: CASSLMGQNNEQFF. The CDR3 nucleotides are TGTGCCAGCAGCTTAATGGGACAGAACAATGAGCAGTTCTTC.

The CDR3 DNA is TGTGCCAGCAACAGGGATACCTACGAGCAGTACTTC. As protein: CASNRDTYEQYF. V and J are TRBV6-1 and TRBJ2-7; the D gene is possibly TRBD1 (6 bases). The CDR3 runs 12 residues. Germline V gene data show CDR1 as MNHNS and CDR2 as SASEGT. V shed 7 bases and J shed 2 bases, with 9 bases lying between them.